This T cell receptor (beta chain) was observed in a study of cytomegalovirus exposure and HLA in healthy donors. The CDR3 runs to 14 residues. CDR1 and CDR2 (germline): LGHNA, YNFKEQ. The V end was cut by 1 base, the J end by 7 bases, with 14 bases between. PCR used 60 Vbeta primers and 13 Jbeta primers. The repertoire was sequenced with immunoSEQ multiplex PCR; TCRdb's copy has only in-frame clones and lacks some. Of about 170,000 clones in the sample, around 80% were seen once. The receptor's source is a female donor in good health and CMV-seronegative. The rearrangement links TRBV4-2 to TRBJ2-7, with D tentatively TRBD1 (5 bases). Specimen: PBMCs. As DNA, the CDR3 is TGTGCCAGCAGCCAAGTAGACAGCCTCGGTGAGCAGTACTTC. Amino acids: CASSQVDSLGEQYF.